This is a list of T cell receptor beta chains from one sample in a study of response to subunit inactivated influenza vaccine. TCRdb re-called the RT-PCR reads through MiXCR, storing one row per CDR3 protein. Of about 650,000 distinct CDR3 sequences detected, approximately 14% appear once; the ten largest clones hold 11%. Sample: PBMCs from blood, taken 12 days after vaccination. All receptors derive from a man aged 50 or older who received an inactivated influenza vaccine. CDR3s include the opening cysteine and the closing phenylalanine or tryptophan. D genes are given only for firm matches. Not every row has a clone size; where given, it reads once, few, many or a size class.

NA,TRBV11-2,TRBD2,TRBJ2-7,CASSSNRKLAGHDRGEQYF,TGTGCCAGCAGCTCTAACCGCAAACTAGCGGGACACGACCGGGGGGAGCAGTACTTC
few,TRBV12-3/TRBV12-4,NA,TRBJ2-5,CASSHKVETQYF,TGTGCCAGCAGTCACAAAGTTGAGACCCAGTACTTC
few,TRBV4-1,NA,TRBJ2-3,CASSQEGRGDTQYF,TGCGCCAGCAGCCAAGAAGGGAGAGGAGATACGCAGTATTTT
few,TRBV6-2/TRBV6-3,TRBD1,TRBJ1-5,CASSRTGGSSNQPQHF,TGTGCCAGCAGTCGGACAGGGGGCTCTAGCAATCAGCCCCAGCATTTT
NA,TRBV6-1,TRBD2,TRBJ2-2,CASSRSGLAVTTGELFF,TGTGCCAGCAGCCGTAGCGGACTAGCAGTTACCACCGGGGAGCTGTTTTTT
few,TRBV4-3,TRBD1,TRBJ2-7,CASSQADRGSYEQYF,TGCGCCAGCAGCCAAGCTGACAGGGGCTCCTACGAGCAGTACTTC
few,TRBV28,NA,TRBJ2-5,CASSPHSKTQETQYF,TGTGCCAGCAGTCCGCACAGCAAGACTCAAGAGACCCAGTACTTC
many,TRBV7-9,NA,TRBJ2-1,CASSYQLSGSYNEQFF,TGTGCCAGCAGCTACCAACTTAGCGGCTCCTACAATGAGCAGTTCTTC
NA,TRBV9,NA,TRBJ2-5,CASSVDPGWQTQYF,TGTGCCAGCAGCGTAGATCCGGGGTGGCAGACCCAGTACTTC
few,TRBV6-1,NA,TRBJ1-5,CASSEAGRGPQHF,TGTGCCAGCAGTGAAGCGGGGAGGGGGCCCCAGCATTTT
NA,TRBV12-3/TRBV12-4,NA,TRBJ2-1,CASIWSGSYNEQFF,TGTGCCAGCATCTGGTCAGGGTCCTACAATGAGCAGTTCTTC
many,TRBV28,TRBD2,TRBJ2-3,CASSESGRTDTQYF,TGTGCCAGCAGTGAAAGCGGGAGAACAGATACGCAGTATTTT
many,TRBV20-1,NA,TRBJ2-5,CSASWTEETQYF,TGCAGTGCTAGCTGGACAGAAGAGACCCAGTACTTC
few,TRBV5-1,NA,TRBJ2-1,CASSPRTGNNEQFF,TGCGCCAGCAGCCCCAGGACTGGAAACAATGAGCAGTTCTTC
many,TRBV12-3/TRBV12-4,TRBD1,TRBJ1-1,CASRFGTGAKNTEAFF,TGTGCCAGCCGTTTTGGGACAGGGGCTAAGAACACTGAAGCTTTCTTT
few,TRBV15,NA,TRBJ1-4,CATSTRATNEKLFF,TGTGCCACCAGCACACGGGCAACTAATGAAAAACTGTTTTTT
NA,TRBV4-1,NA,TRBJ2-5,CASSQEVVAGRETQYF,TGCGCCAGCAGCCAAGAGGTTGTAGCAGGGAGGGAGACCCAGTACTTC
few,TRBV11-2,TRBD1,TRBJ2-7,CASSWDRESYEQYF,TGTGCCAGCAGCTGGGACAGGGAGTCCTACGAGCAGTACTTC
NA,TRBV7-2,TRBD2,TRBJ2-7,CASRPASGSSYEQYF,TGTGCCAGCAGGCCCGCTAGCGGGAGCTCCTACGAGCAGTACTTC
NA,TRBV5-1,NA,TRBJ2-2,CASSLWTRGGGELFF,TGCGCCAGCAGCCTATGGACACGGGGCGGCGGGGAGCTGTTTTTT
NA,TRBV18,NA,TRBJ1-4,CASSPDSNEKLFF,TGTGCCAGCTCACCTGATAGTAATGAAAAACTGTTTTTT
NA,TRBV9,TRBD2,TRBJ2-3,CASSQGSSGSTDTQYF,TGTGCCAGCAGCCAAGGCTCTAGCGGGAGCACAGATACGCAGTATTTT
few,TRBV25-1,NA,TRBJ2-5,CASSDVSAGQETQYF,TGTGCCAGCAGTGATGTGTCGGCAGGACAAGAGACCCAGTACTTC
many,TRBV9,NA,TRBJ2-5,CASSRRESYFQYF,TGTGCCAGCAGCAGGCGTGAATCATACTTCCAGTACTTC
few,TRBV12-3/TRBV12-4,NA,TRBJ2-4,CASSNSGVGNIQYF,TGTGCCAGCAGTAATTCAGGGGTTGGGAACATTCAGTACTTC
NA,TRBV29-1,NA,TRBJ2-7,CSVRTAYYEQYF,TGCAGCGTGCGGACGGCCTACTACGAGCAGTACTTC
many,TRBV9,TRBD2,TRBJ2-3,CASSANLGLAGDTDTQYF,TGTGCCAGCAGCGCCAACCTCGGACTAGCGGGGGACACAGATACGCAGTATTTT
many,TRBV6-5,NA,TRBJ2-7,CASSDPTEEQYF,TGTGCCAGCAGTGACCCGACAGAAGAGCAGTACTTC
few,TRBV7-2,TRBD1,TRBJ1-2,CASSLAVDRGPYGYTF,TGTGCCAGCAGCTTAGCTGTCGACAGGGGACCCTATGGCTACACCTTC
many,TRBV5-1,TRBD2,TRBJ2-1,CASSLGVTSGGLYNEQFF,TGCGCCAGCAGCTTGGGGGTGACTAGCGGGGGATTGTACAATGAGCAGTTCTTC
few,TRBV10-3,TRBD1,TRBJ1-1,CAIRDRGATEAFF,TGTGCCATCAGGGACAGGGGTGCCACTGAAGCTTTCTTT
NA,TRBV6-2/TRBV6-3,NA,TRBJ2-1,CASSYGGLRSYNEQFF,TGTGCCAGCAGTTACGGGGGCCTTCGTTCCTACAATGAGCAGTTCTTC
NA,TRBV18,NA,TRBJ1-2,CASSGQRNYGYTF,TGTGCCAGCTCAGGGCAGCGGAACTATGGCTACACCTTC
NA,TRBV6-1,NA,TRBJ2-7,CASKYIWYISYEQYF,TGTGCCAGCAAATATATTTGGTACATCTCCTACGAGCAGTACTTC
few,TRBV5-6,NA,TRBJ2-2,CASSFWGQSGELFF,TGTGCCAGCAGCTTTTGGGGGCAAAGCGGGGAGCTGTTTTTT
NA,TRBV10-3,NA,TRBJ1-5,CAISGRAGNQPQHF,TGTGCCATCTCGGGCAGGGCCGGCAATCAGCCCCAGCATTTT
NA,TRBV7-2,NA,TRBJ2-5,CASSLGGAGKETQYF,TGTGCCAGCAGCCTGGGGGGTGCGGGGAAAGAGACCCAGTACTTC
NA,TRBV10-3,TRBD1,TRBJ1-2,CATSGQGKYIHTF,TGTGCCACCTCCGGACAGGGGAAATATATACACACCTTC
many,TRBV9,NA,TRBJ2-3,CASSVVGDTQYF,TGTGCCAGCAGCGTAGTAGGGGATACGCAGTATTTT
many,TRBV10-3,TRBD2,TRBJ2-7,CAIRLSAGTSGSGRVVEQYF,TGTGCCATCAGATTAAGCGCCGGGACTAGCGGGAGCGGCCGGGTAGTTGAGCAGTACTTC
many,TRBV20-1,NA,TRBJ2-3,CSARDLVFPHTQYF,TGCAGTGCTAGAGACCTAGTTTTCCCGCATACGCAGTATTTT
NA,TRBV12-3/TRBV12-4,NA,TRBJ2-1,CASSPVEGEEQFF,TGTGCCAGCAGTCCGGTCGAGGGGGAAGAGCAGTTCTTC
NA,TRBV5-1,TRBD2,TRBJ2-2,CASSPLTSGSFPGELFF,TGCGCCAGCAGCCCGTTGACTAGCGGGAGTTTCCCCGGGGAGCTGTTTTTT
few,TRBV12-3/TRBV12-4,NA,TRBJ2-1,CASSPTLDVKFF,TGTGCCAGCAGCCCTACCCTAGACGTGAAGTTCTTC
once,TRBV2,NA,TRBJ2-1,CASTQSGVYNEQFF,TGTGCCAGCACCCAATCGGGGGTCTACAATGAGCAGTTCTTC
NA,TRBV18,TRBD1,TRBJ1-2,CASSPSGTGYGYTF,TGTGCCAGCTCACCGAGCGGGACAGGCTATGGCTACACCTTC
many,TRBV12-3/TRBV12-4,TRBD2,TRBJ2-7,CASSSGGPSYEQYF,TGTGCCAGCTCTAGCGGGGGGCCATCCTACGAGCAGTACTTC
few,TRBV7-8,NA,TRBJ2-3,CASSNQPTYSAAGADTQYF,TGTGCCAGCAGCAACCAACCCACATATTCAGCGGCCGGGGCAGATACGCAGTATTTT